Listed here are 13 T cell receptor beta chains from one sample, sequenced in a study of cytomegalovirus exposure and HLA in healthy donors. Primers: 60 Vbeta forward and 13 Jbeta reverse. Some clones are missing from TCRdb's copy, which holds only in-frame ones; the method was immunoSEQ multiplex PCR. The sample has around 300,000 clones, more than 55% seen once. Sample: PBMCs. The receptors were gathered from a female donor in good health and CMV-seronegative.

The chain combines TRBV10-2 with TRBJ2-1, with TRBD2 matching 8 bases. The V gene's germline CDR1 is WSHSY and CDR2 SAAADI. The CDR3 consists of 15 residues. V dropped 7 bases and J dropped 0; count of bases not matched to a gene: 5. CDR3 DNA sequence: TGCGCCAGCAAGTTAGCGGGAAGCTCCTACAATGAGCAGTTCTTC. This encodes CASKLAGSSYNEQFF.

V and J are TRBV13 and TRBJ1-2; TRBD1 might be the D (6 bases). The germline V gene encodes CDR1 PRHDT and CDR2 FYEKMQ (reference sequence). Trimming stripped 0 bases from V and 10 bases from J, with 12 bases between. The CDR3 has 13 residues. CDR3 nucleotide sequence: TGTGCCAGCAGCTTAGGACAGGGTAGGATCTACACCTTC. It codes for CASSLGQGRIYTF.

This sequence joins TRBV15 and TRBJ2-7; 8 nucleotides align to TRBD2. This CDR3 has 11 amino acids. The junction had 3 bases not matched to a gene; V was cut back by 5 bases and J by 9 bases. Looked up from germline, CDR1 is LNHNV and CDR2 is YYDKDF (reference sequence). The CDR3, as DNA: TGTGCCACCAGCCGGGAGGGCGGGCAGTACTTC. It specifies CATSREGGQYF.

In DNA form, the CDR3 reads TGTGCCAGCTCACCGGGGGGGCGGAGCACTGAAGCTTTCTTT. Protein: CASSPGGRSTEAFF. This sequence joins TRBV18 and TRBJ1-1; D is perhaps TRBD1 (6 bases). The germline gives CDR1 KGHSH, CDR2 LQKENI. This CDR3 comprises 14 residues. With 3 bases removed from V and 4 bases from J, the gap between germline ends came to 12 bases.

A note on this clone: Its ends do not fully match the called genes, so a read error is possible. The V call is TRBV7-9, the J call TRBJ2-3; TRBD2 agrees at 8 bases. Germline CDR1 is SEHNR and CDR2 is FQNEAQ (reference sequence). The CDR3 length is 16 residues. CDR3 residues: CSSSLASSGLEGTQYF. CDR3 nucleotide sequence: TGTTCCAGCAGCTTAGCCTCTAGCGGGCTTGAGGGTACGCAGTATTTT.

The rearrangement links TRBV27 to TRBJ1-1, with a tentative D call TRBD1 (5 bases). V shed 5 bases and J shed 4 bases, with 14 bases lying between them. This CDR3 has 14 residues. Per the germline V gene, CDR1 is MNHEY and CDR2 is SMNVEV (reference sequence). The CDR3 DNA is TGTGCCAGCAGTATACTCCAGGGAAGCACTGAAGCTTTCTTT. Its translation: CASSILQGSTEAFF.

This clone was observed a few times. This chain links TRBV2 with TRBJ2-6; 9 bases map to TRBD1. The CDR3 totals 17 residues. The germline V gene has CDR1 SNHLY and CDR2 FYNNEI. The CDR3: CITGDREILSGANVLTF. The CDR3 bases are TGTATAACGGGGGACAGGGAAATCCTCTCTGGGGCCAACGTCCTGACTTTC.

The chain employs TRBV7-2 and TRBJ1-5; D remains unclear. Trimming shortened V by 1 base and J by 8 bases, and 15 bases separated the two germline ends. The germline gives CDR1 SGHTA, CDR2 FQGNSA. The CDR3 has 15 amino acids. CDR3 loop: CASSLVISAREPQHF. CDR3 DNA: TGTGCCAGCAGCTTAGTAATTTCCGCGAGAGAGCCCCAGCATTTT.

The chain is built from TRBV19 and TRBJ1-1; D is possibly TRBD1 (6 bases). Germline V gene lookup returns CDR1 LNHDA and CDR2 SQIVND (reference sequence). Deletions cut 7 bases from V and 8 bases from J, with 17 bases between. This CDR3 comprises 13 residues. CDR3 residues: CASTEANRVEAFF. The CDR3 DNA is TGTGCCAGTACCGAGGCCAACAGGGTAGAAGCTTTCTTT.

The CDR3 DNA reads TGTGCCAGCAAAGAAGGTGACAGGCGATATGGCTACACCTTC. This translates into CASKEGDRRYGYTF. The chain couples TRBV2 to TRBJ1-2, with D tentatively TRBD1 (6 bases). The V gene's germline CDR1 is SNHLY and CDR2 FYNNEI. V lost 7 bases and J lost 5, with 17 bases in between. This CDR3 is built from 14 residues.

The table lists this clone with a count of one. The sample has other DNA sequences that encode this CDR3 too. The chain links TRBV6-5 to TRBJ1-1; no definite D call. The CDR3 totals 13 residues. The germline CDR1 and CDR2 sequences are MNHEY and SVGAGI. Trimming removed 3 bases from V and 1 base from J, with 6 bases in between. CDR3 region: CASSYRGNTEAFF. The CDR3 DNA follows: TGTGCCAGCAGTTATAGAGGGAACACTGAAGCTTTCTTT.

J is TRBJ1-1 and V is TRBV18; D uncertain. Germline V gene data show CDR1 as KGHSH and CDR2 as LQKENI. This CDR3 is built from 14 residues. Trimming removed 4 bases from V and 1 base from J, with 10 bases in between. The CDR3 protein is CASSLGGQNTEAFF. The CDR3 DNA reads TGTGCCAGCTCACTTGGTGGGCAGAACACTGAAGCTTTCTTT.

The chain recombines TRBV7-6 with TRBJ2-7, with TRBD2 as a possible D gene (7 bases). In germline, CDR1 is SGHVS, CDR2 FNYEAQ. This CDR3 contains 15 residues. Trimming cost V 5 bases and J 0 bases, with 14 bases left between them. In DNA form, the CDR3 reads TGTGCCAGCAGCCCGGCGGGGGCTGTCTCCTACGAGCAGTACTTC. Its translation: CASSPAGAVSYEQYF. The full variable domain, rest sourced from reference TRBV7-6 and TRBJ2-7, is GAGVSQSPRYKVTKRGQDVALRCDPISGHVSLYWYRQALGQGPEFLTYFNYEAQQDKSGLPNDRFSAERPEGSISTLTIQRTEQRDSAMYRCASSPAGAVSYEQYFGPGTRLTVT.